This T cell receptor beta chain appears in the sequencing data of a study of T cells in Graves' hyperthyroidism and ophthalmopathy. Study-wide background: Sampling of peripheral blood happened at initial diagnosis, prior to any treatment.

The study, taken as a whole, reports: In validation, the model predicted ophthalmopathy. These predictions came a median roughly 7.1 months before onset.

This clonotype has a count of ten or more. What it recognizes is unknown. Amplification targeted TCR beta CDR3 regions from RNA transcripts. The TCR CDR3 was amplified in a first-round RT-PCR using the HTBI primer set. Using its own MiXCR run on the multiplex PCR reads, TCRdb lists one record per CDR3 protein. The repertoire holds fewer than 600,000 distinct CDR3 sequences, with roughly 15% as singletons. Patients were excluded for uncontrolled infection, other autoimmune disease, pregnancy or lactation. Diagnosis rested on symptoms, serum thyroxine and TRAb, thyroid ultrasound, and orbital computed tomography. Sequencing input: blood. The clonotype originates from a woman between 40 and 55 years old with Graves' hyperthyroidism.

The chain's CDR3 is CAWSGDLPSPLHF. Here the CDR3 DNA reads TGTGCCTGGAGTGGGGACCTGCCCTCACCCCTCCACTTT. The rearrangement uses TRBV30 and TRBJ1-6; perhaps TRBD1 as D (5 bases). Trimming left V 1 base short and J 10 bases short, with 11 bases between. The germline V gene encodes CDR1 GTSNPN and CDR2 SVGIG (reference sequence). CDR3 size: 13 residues.